The 10 T cell receptor beta chains presented below share a single source sample, sequenced in a study of tumor and adjacent non-tumor tissue in lung cancer. Three rounds of nested PCR, following a modified ARM-PCR protocol, produced the TCRbeta library. TCRdb ran MiXCR on the multiplex PCR reads and lists one entry per CDR3 protein. The table lists 90,000 to 110,000 distinct CDR3 sequences, roughly 77% of them singletons. No cell sorting was done before RNA was extracted from the tissue. The sequenced sample consisted of lung tumor tissue. Receptors were obtained from a woman aged 60-75 years with non-small cell lung cancer.

As to this clonotype: The junction departs from the called germline gene at one end, perhaps through a read error. The chain recombines TRBV7-8 with TRBJ1-4; D remains unclear. CDR1 and CDR2 from the germline V gene are SGHVS and FQNEAQ. The CDR3 extends over 16 amino acids. The CDR3 coding sequence is TGTGTCAGCAGCTTACTCCCCGGGGCAACTAATGAAAAACTGTTTTTT. Protein product: CVSSLLPGATNEKLFF.

This clonotype occurred once. A read error may explain this, as a much larger clone is one base away. The chain combines TRBV4-3 with TRBJ2-2, with 10 bases matching TRBD2. The junction had 12 bases not matched to a gene; V was cut back by 3 bases and J by 5 bases. Germline CDR1 LGHNA, CDR2 YSLEER. The CDR3 loop spans 18 amino acids. The CDR3 region is CASSHEGSGRSWTGELFF. The DNA for the CDR3 is TGCGCCAGCAGCCATGAGGGTAGCGGGAGGTCCTGGACCGGGGAGCTGTTTTTT.

On this clonotype: The junction shows a germline mismatch at one end, possibly a read error. This chain uses TRBV29-1 with TRBJ1-1; 10 bases fit TRBD1. The germline V gene encodes CDR1 SQVTM and CDR2 ANQGSEA. CDR3 length equals 15 residues. The CDR3 DNA reads as TGCAACGTTACCGGACAGGGGGGGATGAACACTGAAGCTATCTTT. Protein product: CNVTGQGGMNTEAIF.

Turning to this clonotype: The germline gene is not matched at one end of the junction; a read error may be the cause. This rearrangement joins TRBV11-2 to TRBJ1-1; D uncertain. The CDR3 runs to 16 residues. Germline values: CDR1 SGHAT, CDR2 FQNNGV. The CDR3, as DNA: TGTGCCAGCAACTTAGGCTCAGGTGGTAGAAACACTGAAGCTTTCTTT. Translating gives CASNLGSGGRNTEAFF.

The rearrangement uses TRBV29-1 and TRBJ2-5, with D tentatively TRBD1 (6 bases). V dropped 6 bases and J dropped 4 bases, with 12 bases sitting between them. The CDR3 loop spans 12 amino acids. Per the germline V gene, CDR1 is SQVTM and CDR2 is ANQGSEA. The CDR3 region has the DNA TGCAGCGTCCTTTGGGGGCTAGAGACCCAGTACTTC. Translating gives CSVLWGLETQYF. Full variable domain (outside the CDR3, taken from reference TRBV29-1 and TRBJ2-5): SAVISQKPSRDICQRGTSLTIQCQVDSQVTMMFWYRQQPGQSLTLIATANQGSEATYESGFVIDKFPISRPNLTFSTLTVSNMSPEDSSIYLCSVLWGLETQYFGPGTRLLVL.

About this clonotype itself: This may be a read error: a much more frequent sequence differs by one nucleotide. This sequence joins TRBV20-1 and TRBJ1-1; D ambiguous. The V end lost 1 base, the J end lost 8 bases, and 11 bases lay between the germline ends. CDR1 DFQATT and CDR2 SNEGSKA come from the germline V gene (reference sequence). CDR3 length equals 12 residues. The CDR3 sequence is CSARVSTAEAFF. The CDR3 bases are TGCAGTGCTAGAGTTTCCACGGCGGAAGCTTTCTTT.

This sequence joins TRBV4-2 and TRBJ2-3; 15 bases are a match to TRBD2. The CDR3 has 18 residues. The junction had 9 bases not matched to a gene; V was cut back by 4 bases and J by 4 bases. The germline CDR1 and CDR2 sequences are LGHNA and YNFKEQ. CDR3 sequence reads: CASSRLLRTSGGADTQYF. Here the CDR3 DNA reads TGTGCCAGCAGCCGACTACTACGGACTAGCGGGGGGGCAGATACGCAGTATTTT.

A remark on this clonotype: This may be a read error, as it is one base from a much larger clone. The chain combines TRBV6-2 or TRBV6-3 with TRBJ2-7; 10 bases are shared with TRBD1. The CDR3 spans 14 residues. Per the germline V gene, CDR1 is MNHEY and CDR2 is SVGEGT. The V and J ends lost 5 bases and 5 bases, in that order; junction bases with no gene match: 6. The CDR3 loop reads CASSMGQGNNEQYF. CDR3 sequence (DNA): TGTGCCAGCAGTATGGGACAGGGGAACAACGAGCAGTACTTC.

There are many counts of this clonotype. One end of the junction does not line up with germline, which may come from a read error. The J gene is TRBJ1-1, the V gene TRBV5-6, with D perhaps matching TRBD1 (5 bases). The CDR3 runs 16 residues. Germline V CDR1 and CDR2: SGHDT, YYEEEE. The CDR3 DNA sequence: TGTGCCAGCACCTTGGGGGAAGGGACTCGGAACACTGAAGCTTTCTTT. Translated: CASTLGEGTRNTEAFF.

As regards this clonotype: This may be a read error: a much more frequent sequence differs by one nucleotide. The V gene is TRBV20-1, the J gene TRBJ2-2; D possibly uses TRBD1 or TRBD2 (5 bases each). This CDR3 has 13 amino acids. Germline V lookup: CDR1 DFQATT, CDR2 SNEGSKA (reference sequence). The CDR3 sequence: CSASRADTGDLFF. CDR3 coding DNA: TGCAGTGCTAGTCGTGCGGACACCGGGGATCTGTTTTTT.